This T cell receptor beta chain was obtained from a study of T-cell memory formation after mild COVID-19 (dated by TCRdb to the early 2020s). Study-level background: Most TCR sequence clusters were specific to one of the two donors. In a couple of donors, T-cell clones that expanded and contracted after mild COVID-19 were followed by sequencing TCRalpha and TCRbeta repertoires longitudinally. Two young, previously healthy adult volunteers made up the cohort, one male and one female. The study at large found these results: The study included only a couple of mild cases, and larger cohorts that include severe cases with pre-infection samples were judged to be necessary. SARS-CoV-2 specificity was not confirmed for the second-wave clones peaking on day 37. Some responding clones were detected in pre-infection memory, which suggested that pre-existing cross-reactive memory T cells had joined the SARS-CoV-2 response. Clones contracting from day 15 to 85 had balanced CD4/CD8 phenotypes, while a second wave expanding from day 15 to 37 was biased towards CD4+. Contracting CD4+ clones appeared mostly in the CM and EM memory subsets, whereas CD8+ clones were enriched in EMRA.

The CDR1 and CDR2 encoded by the germline V gene (reference sequence) are SSHAT and FNYEAQ. The CDR3 runs 13 residues from the cysteine to the phenylalanine. Only the CDR3 part of the read is kept: 39 bases, read in frame from the first base. The data were produced on an Illumina NovaSeq 6000. cDNA libraries for TCRalpha and TCRbeta were prepared by 5'RACE using constant-segment primers, with sample barcodes and unique molecular identifiers added. Trizol reagent was used to extract RNA from every sample. Library amplification was performed in two PCR steps, and a second sample barcode and Illumina TruSeq adapters were introduced in the second step. Libraries were sequenced on an Illumina NovaSeq with 2 x 150 bp paired-end reads. In the paper's pipeline: With migec v1.2.7, reads were demultiplexed and then collapsed into UMI-guided consensus sequences. Using mixcr v2.1.11, UMI consensuses were aligned to TRA and TRB V and J templates and then assembled into clonotypes. Expanded or contracted clonotypes were those called significant by both edgeR and NoisET, with noise models trained on biological replicates. For edgeR calls, a false discovery rate-adjusted p below 0.01 and a log2 fold-change threshold of 1 were applied. As an exploratory analysis of dynamics, max-normalized trajectories of the 1000 most abundant clonotypes were examined by PCA with hierarchical clustering. Separately sequenced CD4+ and CD8+ repertoires were used to assign a CD4 or CD8 phenotype to each responding clone. Using fastp at Q25 and MiXCR, TCRdb reprocessed the public reads and kept productive beta chains. Rows with a matching CDR3 protein are joined into one entry that keeps the most common DNA and genes. Here the V and J calls rest on TCRdb's processing, not on the authors' analysis. This sample gives roughly 450,000 distinct CDR3 sequences in total; approximately 19% of them show up just once. In total, the top ten clones hold around a fifth of the sample.

Worth noting for this clonotype: Its binding antigen is unknown. The junction departs from the called germline gene at one end, perhaps through a read error.

Ficoll-Paque density gradient centrifugation was the method used to isolate PBMCs. This chain is built from TRBV7-7 and TRBJ1-1; the D gene cannot be named for sure. The sample taken for sequencing was PBMCs or a T cell subset sorted from them (not recorded which). The source of this sequence is a man aged 18 to 30 who had mild COVID-19 (a few samples of this study predate the infection). The sample titles of this study are shuffled in the database, so cell type and time point are left out; the donor was told from shared clones. CDR3 region: CASSLEGNTEDFF. The DNA is as follows: TGTGCTAGCAGCTTAGAAGGGAACACTGAAGATTTCTTT.